The clone carrying this T cell receptor (beta chain) occurred a few times. Its antigen is as yet unknown. The sample comes from a study of identical twins. Study-wide points: Modeled out-of-frame TCR alpha sharing in monozygotic twins fell below observed levels.

There are 15 residues in the CDR3. Germline CDR1 reads SGHKS; CDR2 reads YYEKEE (reference sequence). V dropped 4 bases and J dropped 1; count of bases not matched to a gene: 4. TCRdb re-derived calls from the 5' RACE reads in MiXCR, one entry per CDR3 protein. The top ten hold approximately 12% of the sample, which has 420,000 or so distinct CDR3 sequences, around 18% seen once. The receptor was derived from a man in his forties or fifties in good health. The chain couples TRBV5-5 to TRBJ1-2; 10 bases fit TRBD1. Sequencing was carried out using naive T cells sorted from blood. The CDR3 DNA sequence: TGTGCCAGCAGCCCGGGACAGGGGTTTAACTATGGCTACACCTTC. Translation gives CASSPGQGFNYGYTF.